Sequencing of this T cell receptor (beta chain) was carried out in a study of technical replicates of blood from four donors. Repertoires were generated with immunoSEQ multiplex PCR, while TCRdb's copy carries only in-frame clones and drops some. The sample yields about 75,000 clones, approximately 97% seen once. Germline assignment: CDR1 MDHEN and CDR2 SYDVKM. This CDR3 has 15 amino acids. V lost 3 bases and J 5 bases, leaving 17 bases between the germline ends. The sequenced sample consisted of T cells isolated from PBMCs. The genes are TRBV28 and TRBJ2-7; the D gene is possibly TRBD1 (6 bases). The receptor was derived from a human donor in good health. This CDR3 reads CASSFGGTGRHEQYF. Written as DNA, the CDR3 is TGTGCCAGCAGTTTTGGAGGTACAGGGAGACACGAGCAGTACTTC.